This T cell receptor beta chain was obtained from a study of patients and donors after allogeneic stem cell transplantation. The CDR3 contains 13 residues. Germline V gene sequence: CDR1 SGHRS, CDR2 YFSETQ. Deletions cut 6 bases from V and 1 base from J, with 11 bases between. TCRdb passed the RT-PCR reads through MiXCR, listing each CDR3 protein once. Of 920,000 or so distinct CDR3 sequences in the sample, approximately 19% were seen once. The genes are TRBV5-1 and TRBJ2-7; D possibly uses TRBD1 or TRBD2 (5 bases each). The sequencing input was blood, either unsorted or a sorted T cell fraction (not recorded which). The sequence was collected from a human donor who was either an allogeneic HSCT recipient or a stem cell or donor lymphocyte infusion donor (not recorded which). It is not recorded whose cells these are; they may come from a transplant donor. CDR3: CASIFGTSYEQYF. The CDR3 nucleotides read TGCGCCAGCATCTTCGGGACGTCCTACGAGCAGTACTTC.